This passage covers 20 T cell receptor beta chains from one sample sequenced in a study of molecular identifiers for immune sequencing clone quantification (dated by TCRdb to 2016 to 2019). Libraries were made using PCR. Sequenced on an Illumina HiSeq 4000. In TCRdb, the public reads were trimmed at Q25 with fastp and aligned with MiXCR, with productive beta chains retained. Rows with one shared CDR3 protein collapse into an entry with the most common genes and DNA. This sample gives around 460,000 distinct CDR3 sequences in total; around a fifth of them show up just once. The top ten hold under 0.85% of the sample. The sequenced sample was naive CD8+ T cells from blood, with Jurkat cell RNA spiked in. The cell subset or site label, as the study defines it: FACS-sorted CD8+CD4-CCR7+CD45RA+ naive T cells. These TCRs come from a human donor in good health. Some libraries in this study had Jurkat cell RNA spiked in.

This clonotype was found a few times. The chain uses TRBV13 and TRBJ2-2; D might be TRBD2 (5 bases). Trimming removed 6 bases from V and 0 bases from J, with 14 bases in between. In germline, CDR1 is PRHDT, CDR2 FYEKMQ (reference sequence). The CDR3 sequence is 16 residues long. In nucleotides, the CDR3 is TGTGCCAGCAGTCTTACGACGGGGACGAACACCGGGGAGCTGTTTTTT. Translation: CASSLTTGTNTGELFF.

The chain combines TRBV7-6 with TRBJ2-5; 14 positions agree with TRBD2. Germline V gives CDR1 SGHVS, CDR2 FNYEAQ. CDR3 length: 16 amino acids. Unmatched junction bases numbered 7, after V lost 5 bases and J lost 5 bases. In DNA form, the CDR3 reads TGTGCCAGCAGCCCGGGACTAGCGGGAGAAACTGAGACCCAGTACTTC. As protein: CASSPGLAGETETQYF.

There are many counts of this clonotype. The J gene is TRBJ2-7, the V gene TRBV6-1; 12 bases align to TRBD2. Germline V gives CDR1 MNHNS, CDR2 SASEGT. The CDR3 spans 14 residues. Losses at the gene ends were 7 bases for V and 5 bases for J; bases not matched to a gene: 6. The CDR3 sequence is CASKWTSGIDEQYF. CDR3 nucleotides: TGTGCCAGCAAATGGACTAGCGGGATCGACGAGCAGTACTTC.

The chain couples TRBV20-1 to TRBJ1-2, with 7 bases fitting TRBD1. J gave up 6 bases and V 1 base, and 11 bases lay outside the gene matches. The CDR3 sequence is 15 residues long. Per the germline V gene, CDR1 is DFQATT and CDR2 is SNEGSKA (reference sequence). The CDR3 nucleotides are TGCAGTGCTAGAGGCCTCCGGGACAGAGACCATGGCTACACCTTC. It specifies CSARGLRDRDHGYTF.

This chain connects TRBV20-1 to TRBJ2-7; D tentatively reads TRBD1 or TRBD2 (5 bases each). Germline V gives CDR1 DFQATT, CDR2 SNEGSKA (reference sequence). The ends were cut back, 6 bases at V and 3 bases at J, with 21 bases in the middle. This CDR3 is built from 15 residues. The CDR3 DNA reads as TGCAGTGCCCCCTACTCCAGGGAAGGAGGCTACGAGCAGTACTTC. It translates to CSAPYSREGGYEQYF.

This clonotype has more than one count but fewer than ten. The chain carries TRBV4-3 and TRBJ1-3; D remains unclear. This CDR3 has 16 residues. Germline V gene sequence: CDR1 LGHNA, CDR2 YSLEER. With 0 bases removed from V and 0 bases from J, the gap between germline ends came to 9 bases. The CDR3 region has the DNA TGCGCCAGCAGCCAAGATTCCTACCTCTCTGGAAACACCATATATTTT. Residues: CASSQDSYLSGNTIYF.

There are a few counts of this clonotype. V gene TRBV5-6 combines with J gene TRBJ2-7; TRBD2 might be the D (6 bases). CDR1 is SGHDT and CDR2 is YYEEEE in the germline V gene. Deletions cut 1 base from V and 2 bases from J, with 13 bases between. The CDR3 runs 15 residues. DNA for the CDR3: TGTGCCAGCAGCTTGTGGGCGGGGAGAACCTACGAGCAGTACTTC. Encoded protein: CASSLWAGRTYEQYF.

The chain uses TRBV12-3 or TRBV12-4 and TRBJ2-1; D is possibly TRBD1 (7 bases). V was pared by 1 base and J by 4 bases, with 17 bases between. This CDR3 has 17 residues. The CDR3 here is CASSLDGRQGGYNEQFF. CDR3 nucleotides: TGTGCCAGCAGTTTAGATGGCCGACAGGGAGGTTACAATGAGCAGTTCTTC.

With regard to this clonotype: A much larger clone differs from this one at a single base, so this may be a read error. This CDR3 is CACSLSGSPTEAFF. The DNA of the CDR3 is TGTGCCTGCAGTTTATCTGGCAGCCCCACTGAAGCTTTCTTT. The rearrangement uses TRBV27 and TRBJ1-1; D remains ambiguous. CDR3 size: 14 residues. Per germline, CDR1 MNHEY and CDR2 SMNVEV (reference sequence).

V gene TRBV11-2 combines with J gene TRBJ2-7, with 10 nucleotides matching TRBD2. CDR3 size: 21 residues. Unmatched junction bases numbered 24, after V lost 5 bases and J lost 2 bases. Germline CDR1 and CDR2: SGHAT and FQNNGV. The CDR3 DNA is TGTGCCAGCAGCCACTTTACCGGGGGGTCTGGTAGCGGGAGGACGCCCTACGAGCAGTACTTC. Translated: CASSHFTGGSGSGRTPYEQYF.

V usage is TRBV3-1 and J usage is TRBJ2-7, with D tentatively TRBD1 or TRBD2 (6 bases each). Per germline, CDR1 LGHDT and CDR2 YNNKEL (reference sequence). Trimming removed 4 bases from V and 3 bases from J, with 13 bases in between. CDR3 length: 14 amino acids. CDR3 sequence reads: CASSPWTAGYEQYF. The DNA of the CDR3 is TGTGCCAGCAGCCCCTGGACAGCGGGCTACGAGCAGTACTTC.

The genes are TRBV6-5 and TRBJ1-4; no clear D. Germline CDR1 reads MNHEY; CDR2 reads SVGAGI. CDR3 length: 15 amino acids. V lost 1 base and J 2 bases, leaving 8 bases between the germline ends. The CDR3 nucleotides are TGTGCCAGCAGTTACTATCTTACCACTAATGAAAAACTGTTTTTT. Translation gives CASSYYLTTNEKLFF.

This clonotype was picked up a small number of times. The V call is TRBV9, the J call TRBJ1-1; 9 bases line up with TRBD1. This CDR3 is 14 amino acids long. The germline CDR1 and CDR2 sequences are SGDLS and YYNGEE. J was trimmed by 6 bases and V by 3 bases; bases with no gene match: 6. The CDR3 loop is CASSAGQGGPEAFF. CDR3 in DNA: TGTGCCAGCAGCGCGGGACAGGGAGGTCCTGAAGCTTTCTTT.

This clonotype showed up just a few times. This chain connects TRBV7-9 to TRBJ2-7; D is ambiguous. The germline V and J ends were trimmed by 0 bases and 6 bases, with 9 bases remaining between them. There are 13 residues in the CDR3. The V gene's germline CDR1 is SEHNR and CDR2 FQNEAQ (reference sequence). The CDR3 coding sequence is TGTGCCAGCAGCTTAGCCGGTCTGCTCGAGCAGTACTTC. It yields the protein CASSLAGLLEQYF.

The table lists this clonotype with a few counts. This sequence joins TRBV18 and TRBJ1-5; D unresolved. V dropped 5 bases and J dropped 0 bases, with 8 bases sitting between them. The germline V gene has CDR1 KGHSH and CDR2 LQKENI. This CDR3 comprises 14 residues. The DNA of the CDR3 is TGTGCCAGCTCAACGACGGATAGCAATCAGCCCCAGCATTTT. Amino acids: CASSTTDSNQPQHF.

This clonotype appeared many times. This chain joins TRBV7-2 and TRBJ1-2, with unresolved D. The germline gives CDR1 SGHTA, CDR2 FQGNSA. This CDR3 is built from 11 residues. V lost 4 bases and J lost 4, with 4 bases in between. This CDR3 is CASSSGYGYTF. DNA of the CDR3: TGTGCCAGCAGCTCCGGCTATGGCTACACCTTC. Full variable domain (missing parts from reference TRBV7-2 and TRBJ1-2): GAGVSQSPSNKVTEKGKDVELRCDPISGHTALYWYRQSLGQGLEFLIYFQGNSAPDKSGLPSDRFSAERTGGSVSTLTIQRTQQEDSAVYLCASSSGYGYTFGSGTRLTVV.

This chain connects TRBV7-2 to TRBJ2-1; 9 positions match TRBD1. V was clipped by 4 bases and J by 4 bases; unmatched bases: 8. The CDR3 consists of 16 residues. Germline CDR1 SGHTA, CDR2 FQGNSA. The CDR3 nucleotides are TGTGCCAGCAGCTACGTGGGACAGGGCCTATACAATGAGCAGTTCTTC. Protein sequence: CASSYVGQGLYNEQFF.

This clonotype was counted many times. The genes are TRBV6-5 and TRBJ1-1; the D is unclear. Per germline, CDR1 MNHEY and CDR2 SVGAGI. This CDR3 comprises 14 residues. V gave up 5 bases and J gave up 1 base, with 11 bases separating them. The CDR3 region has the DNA TGTGCCAGCAGTCTACGACATACGAACACTGAAGCTTTCTTT. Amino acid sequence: CASSLRHTNTEAFF.

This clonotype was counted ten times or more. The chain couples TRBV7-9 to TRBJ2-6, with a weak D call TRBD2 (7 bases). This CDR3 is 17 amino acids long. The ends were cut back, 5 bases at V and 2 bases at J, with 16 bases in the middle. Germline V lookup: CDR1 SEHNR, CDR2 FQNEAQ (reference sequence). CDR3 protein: CASSHGDYRAGANVLTF. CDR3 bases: TGTGCCAGCAGCCATGGGGACTACAGGGCTGGGGCCAACGTCCTGACTTTC.

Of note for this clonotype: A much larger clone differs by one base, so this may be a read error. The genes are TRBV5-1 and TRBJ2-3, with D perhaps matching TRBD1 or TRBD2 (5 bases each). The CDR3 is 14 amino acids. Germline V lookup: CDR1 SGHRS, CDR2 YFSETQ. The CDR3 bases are TGCGCCAGCAGCTTCAGCGGATTCACAGGTACGCAGTATTTT. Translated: CASSFSGFTGTQYF. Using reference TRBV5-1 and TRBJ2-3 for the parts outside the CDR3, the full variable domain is KAGVTQTPRYLIKTRGQQVTLSCSPISGHRSVSWYQQTPGQGLQFLFEYFSETQRNKGNFPGRFSGRQFSNSRSEMNVSTLELGDSALYLCASSFSGFTGTQYFGPGTRLTVL.